The sequence of this T cell receptor beta chain was determined in a study of T cells in Graves' hyperthyroidism and ophthalmopathy. It was RNA transcripts that yielded the amplified TCR beta CDR3 regions. Researchers ran a first-round RT-PCR on the TCR CDR3 using the HTBI primer set. Via MiXCR, TCRdb re-called the multiplex PCR reads, giving one row per CDR3 protein. The sample records 500,000 to 600,000 distinct CDR3 sequences, around 42% being singletons. This clonotype occurred a few times. V lost 6 bases and J lost 4; bases outside the gene matches: 9. The germline V gene encodes CDR1 SEHNR and CDR2 FQNEAQ (reference sequence). This CDR3 is built from 16 residues.

This clonotype originated in an adult woman with Graves' disease, either hyperthyroidism or ophthalmopathy (not recorded which). Sequencing was performed on peripheral blood or thyroid tissue (not recorded which). The rearrangement uses TRBV7-9 and TRBJ2-3, with 11 bases lining up with TRBD2. As DNA, the CDR3 is TGTGCCAGCAGGGACGTTAGCGGGAGGGCCTCAGATACGCAGTATTTT. Translating gives CASRDVSGRASDTQYF. The complete variable domain, with remaining parts taken from reference TRBV7-9 and TRBJ2-3, reads DTGVSQNPRHKITKRGQNVTFRCDPISEHNRLYWYRQTLGQGPEFLTYFQNEAQLEKSRLLSDRFSAERPKGSFSTLEIQRTEQGDSAMYLCASRDVSGRASDTQYFGPGTRLTVL.